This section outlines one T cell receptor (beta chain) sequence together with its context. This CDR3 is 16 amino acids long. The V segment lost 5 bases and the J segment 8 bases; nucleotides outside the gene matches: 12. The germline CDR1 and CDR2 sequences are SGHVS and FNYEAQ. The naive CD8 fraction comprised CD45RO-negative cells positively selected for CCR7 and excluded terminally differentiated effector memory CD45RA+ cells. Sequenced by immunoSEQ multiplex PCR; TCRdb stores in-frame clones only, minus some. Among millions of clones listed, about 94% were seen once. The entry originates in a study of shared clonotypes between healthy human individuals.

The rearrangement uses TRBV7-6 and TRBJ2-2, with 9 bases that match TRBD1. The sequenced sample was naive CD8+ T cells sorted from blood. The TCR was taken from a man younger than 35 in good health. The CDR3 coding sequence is TGTGCCAGCAGCCCCCCGGGACAGGGTGCGGGGGGGGAGCTGTTTTTT. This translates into CASSPPGQGAGGELFF.